The next 17 T cell receptor beta chains were all read from a single sample in a study of control samples from healthy donors and cancer patients. The data were produced by immunoSEQ multiplex PCR, yet TCRdb's version contains in-frame clones alone and is incomplete. The sample yields 150,000 to 200,000 clones, 90% to 95% seen once. The material sequenced was blood. These receptors all come from a woman aged 40 to 50 in good health.

The V gene is TRBV30, the J gene TRBJ2-5; D gene unclear. The CDR3 has 14 residues. CDR1 and CDR2 from the germline V gene are GTSNPN and SVGIG (reference sequence). V was cut by 0 bases and J by 5 bases, with 13 bases left in between. In DNA, the CDR3 is TGTGCCTGGAGTGTACTTTCAGATGGTGAGACCCAGTACTTC. This sequence encodes CAWSVLSDGETQYF.

The table lists this clone with a count of one. The genes are TRBV30 and TRBJ1-5; no clear D gene. CDR3 length equals 13 residues. Germline CDR1 reads GTSNPN; CDR2 reads SVGIG (reference sequence). With 1 base removed from V and 4 bases from J, the gap between germline ends came to 8 bases. This CDR3 reads CAWSASFNQPQHF. The CDR3 nucleotides read TGTGCCTGGAGTGCAAGTTTTAATCAGCCCCAGCATTTT.

The V and J genes are TRBV6-2 or TRBV6-3 and TRBJ1-2, with 9 bases lining up with TRBD1. The V and J ends lost 2 bases and 5 bases, in that order; junction bases with no gene match: 9. The CDR3 is made up of 16 amino acids. Looked up from germline, CDR1 is MNHEY and CDR2 is SVGEGT. CDR3 loop: CASSYGWATGGYGYTF. The CDR3 DNA reads TGTGCCAGCAGTTACGGCTGGGCGACAGGGGGGTATGGCTACACCTTC.

This clone was seen once. V usage is TRBV30 and J usage is TRBJ1-4; D possibly corresponds to TRBD1 (5 bases). Germline V lookup: CDR1 GTSNPN, CDR2 SVGIG (reference sequence). The CDR3 is 15 amino acids. The V and J ends lost 5 bases and 2 bases respectively, with 15 bases between them. The CDR3 coding sequence is TGTGCCTGGGGGGCAGGGCTCGGGACTAATGAAAAACTGTTTTTT. It specifies CAWGAGLGTNEKLFF.

This chain links TRBV11-2 with TRBJ2-3; D might be TRBD2 (5 bases). This CDR3 comprises 18 residues. Germline values: CDR1 SGHAT, CDR2 FQNNGV. Trimming pared 5 bases from V and 3 bases from J, leaving 24 bases between. DNA of the CDR3: TGTGCCAGCAGCCCCAGGAACATACTAGAAGTGGGTACAGATACGCAGTATTTT. Its protein product is CASSPRNILEVGTDTQYF.

V usage is TRBV6-5 and J usage is TRBJ2-7; D call uncertain. The CDR3 has 13 residues. V lost 5 bases and J 3 bases, leaving 11 bases between the germline ends. CDR1 MNHEY and CDR2 SVGAGI come from the germline V gene. The CDR3 DNA sequence: TGTGCCAGCAGTCAATCCAGTTACTACGAGCAGTACTTC. Translating it yields CASSQSSYYEQYF.

The chain recombines TRBV19 with TRBJ2-3; no firm D call. The CDR3 consists of 11 residues. Germline V gene sequence: CDR1 LNHDA, CDR2 SQIVND (reference sequence). Deletions cut 6 bases from V and 6 bases from J, with 7 bases between. The CDR3 loop is CASSTRDTQYF. DNA for the CDR3: TGTGCCAGTAGCACCCGGGATACGCAGTATTTT.

The table lists this clone with a count of one. This chain links TRBV10-3 with TRBJ2-6; D is unresolved. The CDR3 consists of 17 residues. Germline-derived CDR1 and CDR2 are ENHRY and SYGVKD. V was clipped by 4 bases and J by 4 bases, with 17 bases between them. The CDR3 region has the DNA TGTGCCATCAGTGGCTCCGGGCTCCGAACCGGGGCCAACGTCCTGACTTTC. Residues: CAISGSGLRTGANVLTF.

Here the CDR3 DNA reads TGCAGTGCTGAGACAGGTGGCGAGCAGTACTTC. This gives the protein CSAETGGEQYF. This sequence joins TRBV20-1 and TRBJ2-7; tentatively, D is TRBD1 (6 bases). From germline, CDR1 is DFQATT and CDR2 SNEGSKA (reference sequence). V lost 5 bases and J lost 6, with 11 bases in between. The CDR3 spans 11 residues.

The rearrangement joins TRBV5-4 to TRBJ2-7; TRBD1 agrees at 10 bases. Germline assignment: CDR1 SGHNT and CDR2 YYREEE (reference sequence). This CDR3 has 14 amino acids. V gave up 4 bases and J gave up 5 bases; unmatched junction bases: 6. This chain's CDR3 is CASSAGTGVHEQYF. CDR3 in DNA: TGTGCCAGCAGCGCGGGGACAGGGGTCCACGAGCAGTACTTC.

The V gene is TRBV5-1, the J gene TRBJ2-5, with D perhaps matching TRBD1 or TRBD2 (6 bases each). Trimming stripped 2 bases from V and 3 bases from J, with 17 bases between. This CDR3 region has 16 residues. Germline V gene data show CDR1 as SGHRS and CDR2 as YFSETQ. This CDR3 reads CASSLRGASEKETQYF. CDR3 DNA sequence: TGCGCCAGCAGCTTAAGGGGGGCCAGTGAAAAAGAGACCCAGTACTTC. The variable domain in full, completed from reference TRBV5-1 and TRBJ2-5, reads KAGVTQTPRYLIKTRGQQVTLSCSPISGHRSVSWYQQTPGQGLQFLFEYFSETQRNKGNFPGRFSGRQFSNSRSEMNVSTLELGDSALYLCASSLRGASEKETQYFGPGTRLLVL.

The chain joins TRBV27 to TRBJ1-2; tentatively, D is TRBD1 (5 bases). Germline loops: CDR1 MNHEY, CDR2 SMNVEV (reference sequence). The CDR3 sequence is 15 residues long. With 1 base removed from V and 4 bases from J, the gap between germline ends came to 13 bases. CDR3 DNA sequence: TGTGCCAGCAGTTTATACGCCGGGACCGCCTATGGCTACACCTTC. Its translation is CASSLYAGTAYGYTF.

In this sample, this clone turned up once. V and J are TRBV29-1 and TRBJ2-7, with 9 bases identical to TRBD2. Trimming at V came to 4 bases and at J to 6 bases, leaving 4 bases not matched to a gene. Germline-derived CDR1 and CDR2 are SQVTM and ANQGSEA. The CDR3 sequence is 12 residues long. The CDR3 bases are TGCAGCGTTGGAGCGGGGGGCGGCGAGCAGTACTTC. It yields the protein CSVGAGGGEQYF.

The CDR3 DNA reads as TGTGCCAGCAGCCCTGGCAGTTGGTCGGGCAATCAGCCCCAGCATTTT. This codes for CASSPGSWSGNQPQHF. The V call is TRBV7-9, the J call TRBJ1-5; D is uncertain. Per germline, CDR1 SEHNR and CDR2 FQNEAQ (reference sequence). CDR3 length: 16 residues. Trimming removed 5 bases from V and 2 bases from J, with 16 bases in between.

This chain joins TRBV6-2 or TRBV6-3 and TRBJ2-7; 7 bases line up with TRBD1. After removal of 6 bases from V and 11 bases from J, the junction contained 10 bases not matched to a gene. There are 12 residues in the CDR3. Germline V CDR1 and CDR2: MNHEY, SVGEGT. CDR3 sequence (DNA): TGTGCCAGCAGCCCCCTCGGGACAGAAAAGTACTTC. It specifies CASSPLGTEKYF.

This clone was recorded once. The chain joins TRBV7-9 to TRBJ2-2; D may be TRBD2 (5 bases). Per germline, CDR1 SEHNR and CDR2 FQNEAQ (reference sequence). Trimming took off 4 bases at V and 3 bases at J, with 12 bases between the two ends. The CDR3 covers 15 residues. The CDR3 DNA follows: TGTGCCAGCAGCTCCGACTACGGGGACACCGGGGAGCTGTTTTTT. Translated, it gives CASSSDYGDTGELFF.

The CDR3 DNA follows: TGTGCCAGCAGCTTAGGGGGGATTGCTCAGCCCCAGCATTTT. It translates to CASSLGGIAQPQHF. The rearrangement uses TRBV7-2 and TRBJ1-5, with a possible D match to TRBD1 (5 bases). This CDR3 region has 14 residues. CDR1 and CDR2 (germline): SGHTA, FQGNSA. V lost 1 base, J lost 6 bases, and 10 bases lay in between.